This T cell receptor (beta chain) was sequenced in a study of T cells in Graves' hyperthyroidism and ophthalmopathy. This clonotype appeared a few times. From germline, CDR1 is LNHDA and CDR2 SQIVND (reference sequence). The ends were cut back, 3 bases at V and 4 bases at J, with 6 bases in the middle. CDR3 length: 12 amino acids. Amplification of TCR beta CDR3 regions was performed using RNA transcripts as template. Carried out on the TCR CDR3, a first-round RT-PCR used the HTBI primer set. TCRdb re-called the multiplex PCR reads through MiXCR, storing one row per CDR3 protein. There are about 620,000 distinct CDR3 sequences in the sample; around 15% occur only once, and 3.5% to 4% lies in the top ten.

The chain links TRBV19 to TRBJ1-1; no reliable D call. The clonotype originates from a woman under 40 with Graves' hyperthyroidism. The material sequenced was blood. CDR3 residues: CASSMGFTEAFF. The CDR3 region has the DNA TGTGCCAGTAGTATGGGGTTCACTGAAGCTTTCTTT.